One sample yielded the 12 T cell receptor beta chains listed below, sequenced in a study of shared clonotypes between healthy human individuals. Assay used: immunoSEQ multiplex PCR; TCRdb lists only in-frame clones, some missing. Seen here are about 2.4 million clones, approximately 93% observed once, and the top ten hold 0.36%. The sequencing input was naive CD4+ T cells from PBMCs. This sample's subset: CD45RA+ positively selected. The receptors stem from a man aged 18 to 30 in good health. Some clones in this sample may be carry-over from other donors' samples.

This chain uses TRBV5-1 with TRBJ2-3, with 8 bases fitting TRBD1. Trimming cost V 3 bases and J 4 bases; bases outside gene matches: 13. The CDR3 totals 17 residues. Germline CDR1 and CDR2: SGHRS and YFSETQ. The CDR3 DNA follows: TGCGCCAGCAGCTCGGTCACTCGGACAGGGTTCCCAGATACGCAGTATTTT. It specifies CASSSVTRTGFPDTQYF.

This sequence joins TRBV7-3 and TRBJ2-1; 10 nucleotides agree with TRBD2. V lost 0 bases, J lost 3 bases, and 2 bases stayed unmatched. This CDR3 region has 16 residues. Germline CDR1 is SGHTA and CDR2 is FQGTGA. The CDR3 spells CASSLTWTSGYNEQFF. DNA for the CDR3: TGTGCCAGCAGCTTAACGTGGACTAGCGGCTACAATGAGCAGTTCTTC.

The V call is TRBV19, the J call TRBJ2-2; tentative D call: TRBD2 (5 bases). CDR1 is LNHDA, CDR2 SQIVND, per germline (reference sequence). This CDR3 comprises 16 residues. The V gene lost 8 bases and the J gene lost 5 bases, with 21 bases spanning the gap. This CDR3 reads CASSSGTFRRTGELFF. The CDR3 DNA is TGTGCCAGTTCGTCGGGAACCTTCAGACGGACCGGGGAGCTGTTTTTT.

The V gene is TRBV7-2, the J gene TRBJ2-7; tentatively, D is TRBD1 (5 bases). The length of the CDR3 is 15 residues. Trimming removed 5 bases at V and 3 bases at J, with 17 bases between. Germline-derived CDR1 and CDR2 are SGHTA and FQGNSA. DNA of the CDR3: TGTGCCAGCAGCCCACAGGCGCTAGAACTCTACGAGCAGTACTTC. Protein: CASSPQALELYEQYF.

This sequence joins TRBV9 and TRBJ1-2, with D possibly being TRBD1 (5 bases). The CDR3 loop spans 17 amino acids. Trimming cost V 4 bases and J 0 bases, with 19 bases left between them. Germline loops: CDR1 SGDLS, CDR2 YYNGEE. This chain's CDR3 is CASSPYPGGSSNYGYTF. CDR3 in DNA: TGTGCCAGCAGCCCTTATCCGGGGGGGTCTTCTAACTATGGCTACACCTTC.

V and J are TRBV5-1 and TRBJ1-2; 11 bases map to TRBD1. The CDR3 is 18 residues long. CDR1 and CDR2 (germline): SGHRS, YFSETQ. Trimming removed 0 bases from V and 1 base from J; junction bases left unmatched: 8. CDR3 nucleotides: TGCGCCAGCAGCTTGGGTCCGGGACAGGGGGTTGATAACTATGGCTACACCTTC. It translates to CASSLGPGQGVDNYGYTF.

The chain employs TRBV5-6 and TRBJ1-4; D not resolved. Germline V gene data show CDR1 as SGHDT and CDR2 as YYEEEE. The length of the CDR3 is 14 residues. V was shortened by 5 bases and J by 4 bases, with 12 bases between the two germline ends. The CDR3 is CASRLMGNNEKLFF. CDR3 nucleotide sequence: TGTGCCAGCAGGTTAATGGGTAATAATGAAAAACTGTTTTTT.

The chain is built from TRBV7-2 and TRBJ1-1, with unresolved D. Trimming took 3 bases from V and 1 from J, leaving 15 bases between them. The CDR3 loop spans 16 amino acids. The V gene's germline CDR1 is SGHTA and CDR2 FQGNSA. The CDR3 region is CASSLFRGKGNTEAFF. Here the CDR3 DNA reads TGTGCCAGCAGCTTGTTTCGGGGTAAGGGGAACACTGAAGCTTTCTTT.

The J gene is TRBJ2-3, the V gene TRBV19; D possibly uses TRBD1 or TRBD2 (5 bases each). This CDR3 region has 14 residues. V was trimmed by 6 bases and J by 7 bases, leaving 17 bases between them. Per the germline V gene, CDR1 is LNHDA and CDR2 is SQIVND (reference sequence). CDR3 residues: CASRGELARNTQYF. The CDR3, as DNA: TGTGCCAGTAGGGGGGAGCTCGCAAGGAATACGCAGTATTTT.

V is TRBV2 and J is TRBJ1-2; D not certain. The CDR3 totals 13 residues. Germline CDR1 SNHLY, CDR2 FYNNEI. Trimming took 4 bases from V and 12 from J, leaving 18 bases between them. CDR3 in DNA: TGTGCCAGCAGTGGCGACGCTGGCGTCGCTGACACCTTC. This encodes CASSGDAGVADTF.

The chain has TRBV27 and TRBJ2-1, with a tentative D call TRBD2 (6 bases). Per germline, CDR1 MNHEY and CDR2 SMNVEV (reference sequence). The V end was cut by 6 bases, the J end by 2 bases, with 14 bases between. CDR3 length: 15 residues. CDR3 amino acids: CASSRRSGTYNEQFF. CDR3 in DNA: TGTGCCAGCAGCCGCCGTAGCGGTACCTACAATGAGCAGTTCTTC.

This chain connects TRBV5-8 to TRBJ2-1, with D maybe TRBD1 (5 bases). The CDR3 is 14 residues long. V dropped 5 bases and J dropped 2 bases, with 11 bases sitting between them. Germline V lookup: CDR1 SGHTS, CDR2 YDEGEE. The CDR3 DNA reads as TGTGCCAGCAGTACAGGAGTTGCCTACAATGAGCAGTTCTTC. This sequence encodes CASSTGVAYNEQFF.